The 24 T cell receptor beta chains listed next were all sequenced from one sample in a study of human T cells and chemical hapten exposure. MiXCR, run by TCRdb on the RACE reads, gives a single entry per CDR3 protein. This table has about 170,000 distinct CDR3 sequences, around a quarter appearing once. The time point: patch test 3, about 24 weeks after DPC sensitization. Indicated treatment: therapeutic diphenylcyclopropenone sensitization with weekly scalp DPC. Specimen: whole blood, collected in connection with sensitization to the hapten diphenylcyclopropenone (DPC). These receptors were collected from a woman between 18 and 30 years old with alopecia areata. Some clones in this sample may be carry-over from other donors' samples.

This chain links TRBV6-1 with TRBJ1-1; TRBD1 is a possible D gene (5 bases). CDR3 size: 13 residues. Germline CDR1 is MNHNS and CDR2 is SASEGT. V was cut by 8 bases and J by 4 bases, with 14 bases left in between. CDR3 amino acids: CASPGGISTEAFF. For the CDR3, the DNA is TGTGCCAGCCCGGGGGGAATTAGCACTGAAGCTTTCTTT.

This chain links TRBV7-2 with TRBJ2-2; TRBD2 is a possible D gene (6 bases). Between the trimmed V and J ends, which lost 5 bases and 6 bases, there was a span of 13 bases. Looked up from germline, CDR1 is SGHTA and CDR2 is FQGNSA. The CDR3 has 14 amino acids. As DNA, the CDR3 is TGTGCCAGCAGCCTTAATCGCGGGGCCGGGGAGCTGTTTTTT. Amino acids: CASSLNRGAGELFF.

The chain couples TRBV20-1 to TRBJ1-5; 7 bases match TRBD1. The length of the CDR3 is 15 residues. Germline V gene lookup returns CDR1 DFQATT and CDR2 SNEGSKA (reference sequence). Trimming at V came to 6 bases and at J to 2 bases, leaving 10 bases not matched to a gene. The CDR3 nucleotides read TGCAGTGCAACCCCAGACAGGGTCGGCAATCAGCCCCAGCATTTT. Translating gives CSATPDRVGNQPQHF.

This clonotype came up many times. V usage is TRBV9 and J usage is TRBJ1-1, with D possibly matching TRBD1 (5 bases). Germline CDR1 is SGDLS and CDR2 is YYNGEE. V lost 7 bases to trimming and J lost 3 bases, with 10 bases between them. The CDR3 runs to 12 residues. This CDR3 reads CASQRGDTEAFF. The CDR3 DNA follows: TGTGCCAGCCAAAGGGGAGACACTGAAGCTTTCTTT.

The V gene is TRBV10-3, the J gene TRBJ2-1; a possible D gene is TRBD2 (5 bases). CDR1 and CDR2 (germline): ENHRY, SYGVKD. This CDR3 has 13 amino acids. Between the trimmed V and J ends, which lost 4 bases and 7 bases, there was a span of 11 bases. The CDR3 reads CAISGGDWNEQFF. The DNA for the CDR3 is TGTGCCATCAGTGGGGGAGACTGGAATGAGCAGTTCTTC.

This clonotype appeared a few times. The CDR3 sequence: CASSYAGTPPGNEKLFF. CDR3 nucleotides: TGCGCCAGCAGCTACGCCGGGACACCACCCGGGAATGAAAAACTGTTTTTT. This sequence joins TRBV4-1 and TRBJ1-4, with a weak D call TRBD1 (6 bases). Germline CDR1 MGHRA, CDR2 YSYEKL. V lost 5 bases and J 5 bases, leaving 21 bases between the germline ends. This CDR3 is built from 17 residues.

This clonotype was counted between two and nine times. The V and J genes are TRBV6-2 or TRBV6-3 and TRBJ2-4; D remains unclear. CDR3 length: 12 residues. The germline gives CDR1 MNHEY, CDR2 SVGEGT. V was pared by 8 bases and J by 7 bases, with 12 bases between. The CDR3 DNA sequence: TGTGCCAGCTCCCCAAGTCGGAACATTCAGTACTTC. It codes for CASSPSRNIQYF.

This clonotype was seen ten or more times. The chain has TRBV20-1 and TRBJ2-7; a weak D match, TRBD1 (5 bases). Germline V gives CDR1 DFQATT, CDR2 SNEGSKA (reference sequence). CDR3 length: 15 residues. Between the trimmed V and J ends, which lost 6 bases and 0 bases, there was a span of 18 bases. CDR3 region: CSARGAAGSSYEQYF. CDR3 coding DNA: TGCAGTGCCCGTGGGGCAGCTGGCTCCTCCTACGAGCAGTACTTC.

This clonotype was counted a few times. The CDR3 loop is CASSIGTAQETQYF. The CDR3, as DNA: TGTGCCAGTAGTATCGGGACAGCCCAAGAGACCCAGTACTTC. V gene TRBV19 combines with J gene TRBJ2-5, with 7 nucleotides matching TRBD1. The V gene end was trimmed by 3 bases and the J gene end by 1 base; junction bases not matched to a gene: 2. Per the germline V gene, CDR1 is LNHDA and CDR2 is SQIVND (reference sequence). The CDR3 extends over 14 amino acids.

The chain recombines TRBV4-3 with TRBJ1-5, with D tentatively TRBD1 (5 bases). From germline, CDR1 is LGHNA and CDR2 YSLEER. With 2 bases removed from V and 11 bases from J, the gap between germline ends came to 19 bases. CDR3 length: 15 residues. The CDR3 nucleotides are TGCGCCAGCAGCCAATCCGGGACCGGGACCTCGGCCCAGCATTTT. Its translation: CASSQSGTGTSAQHF.

This clonotype was found a few times. V usage is TRBV12-3 or TRBV12-4 and J usage is TRBJ2-2; TRBD2 aligns across 16 bases. CDR3 length: 18 amino acids. Trimming cost V 3 bases and J 5 bases; bases outside gene matches: 6. Here the CDR3 reads CASSLGLAGGPQTGELFF. The CDR3, as DNA: TGTGCCAGCAGTTTGGGACTAGCGGGGGGGCCACAAACCGGGGAGCTGTTTTTT.

The genes are TRBV15 and TRBJ2-7; possibly TRBD2 for D (5 bases). The CDR3 has 15 residues. The germline CDR1 and CDR2 sequences are LNHNV and YYDKDF (reference sequence). V dropped 0 bases and J dropped 2 bases, with 11 bases sitting between them. CDR3 nucleotides: TGTGCCACCAGCAGAGAGGTAGCGTTCCCCTACGAGCAGTACTTC. Translated: CATSREVAFPYEQYF.

This sequence joins TRBV29-1 and TRBJ1-2; D remains ambiguous. The CDR3 consists of 12 residues. Trimming took 7 bases from V and 8 from J, leaving 17 bases between them. CDR1 and CDR2 from the germline V gene are SQVTM and ANQGSEA. The CDR3 region is CSAEVGLSGYTF. The CDR3 DNA reads as TGCAGCGCCGAAGTAGGGCTATCGGGCTACACCTTC. Combining the CDR3 with reference TRBV29-1 and TRBJ1-2 gives the whole variable domain SAVISQKPSRDICQRGTSLTIQCQVDSQVTMMFWYRQQPGQSLTLIATANQGSEATYESGFVIDKFPISRPNLTFSTLTVSNMSPEDSSIYLCSAEVGLSGYTFGSGTRLTVV.

This chain links TRBV5-1 with TRBJ2-7, with D possibly being TRBD1 (6 bases). The germline CDR1 and CDR2 sequences are SGHRS and YFSETQ. The CDR3 extends over 14 amino acids. The germline V and J ends were trimmed by 3 bases and 3 bases, with 13 bases remaining between them. This chain's CDR3 is CASSYGTQSYEQYF. CDR3 DNA: TGCGCCAGCAGCTACGGGACACAAAGCTACGAGCAGTACTTC.

The rearrangement uses TRBV7-6 and TRBJ2-7; TRBD1 matches at 8 bases. Germline V lookup: CDR1 SGHVS, CDR2 FNYEAQ. This CDR3 is built from 14 residues. The V gene end was trimmed by 4 bases and the J gene end by 5 bases; junction bases not matched to a gene: 7. The CDR3 here is CASSSWTGHHEQYF. CDR3 coding DNA: TGTGCCAGCAGCTCGTGGACAGGGCACCACGAGCAGTACTTC.

This clonotype has only a few counts. CDR3 residues: CASSQELPYEQYF. The CDR3 region has the DNA TGCGCCAGCAGCCAAGAATTGCCCTACGAGCAGTACTTC. The chain employs TRBV4-3 and TRBJ2-7; D gene uncertain. The CDR3 runs 13 residues. The germline CDR1 and CDR2 sequences are LGHNA and YSLEER. Deletions cut 0 bases from V and 2 bases from J, with 5 bases between.

This clonotype was seen at least ten times. The rearrangement uses TRBV27 and TRBJ1-5, with 8 bases that match TRBD1. CDR1 and CDR2 (germline): MNHEY, SMNVEV (reference sequence). V lost 7 bases and J lost 6; bases outside the gene matches: 11. There are 15 residues in the CDR3. The CDR3 is CASMPQGGIGQPQHF. In DNA, the CDR3 is TGTGCCAGCATGCCACAGGGGGGAATTGGTCAGCCCCAGCATTTT.

This clonotype was recorded once. The chain is built from TRBV4-1 and TRBJ2-5; 8 bases match TRBD2. CDR3 length: 14 residues. V dropped 3 bases and J dropped 5; count of bases not matched to a gene: 5. Germline V CDR1 and CDR2: MGHRA, YSYEKL. The CDR3 region is CASSQAGGGETQYF. In nucleotides, the CDR3 is TGCGCCAGCAGCCAGGCGGGGGGAGGGGAGACCCAGTACTTC.

This clonotype was counted only a few times. The chain links TRBV11-2 to TRBJ2-1; D is unresolved. CDR1 and CDR2 from the germline V gene are SGHAT and FQNNGV. V lost 0 bases and J 0 bases, leaving 12 bases between the germline ends. The length of the CDR3 is 17 residues. CDR3 region: CASSLEGIRSSYNEQFF. In nucleotides, the CDR3 is TGTGCCAGCAGCTTAGAGGGGATACGGTCCTCCTACAATGAGCAGTTCTTC.

CDR3 in amino acids: CASSFSGQGRQFF. Here the CDR3 DNA reads TGTGCCAGCAGCTTTTCGGGACAGGGGCGGCAGTTCTTC. This rearrangement joins TRBV7-2 to TRBJ2-1, with 10 bases that match TRBD1. V shed 3 bases and J 12 bases; nucleotides not matched to a gene: 5. Germline CDR1 reads SGHTA; CDR2 reads FQGNSA. The length of the CDR3 is 13 residues.

The chain joins TRBV10-3 to TRBJ1-2; TRBD1 matches 9 bases. Trimming cost V 6 bases and J 8 bases; bases outside gene matches: 10. This CDR3 is built from 14 residues. Germline lookup yields CDR1 ENHRY and CDR2 SYGVKD. The CDR3 region has the DNA TGTGCCATCAGGGGGACAGGGCCCCTAAGGGGCTACACCTTC. This encodes CAIRGTGPLRGYTF.

This rearrangement joins TRBV29-1 to TRBJ1-5; no clear D gene. Trimming took 6 bases from V and 4 from J, leaving 19 bases between them. The germline V gene has CDR1 SQVTM and CDR2 ANQGSEA. This CDR3 has 15 residues. The CDR3 is CSVGESRAGNQPQHF. CDR3 coding DNA: TGCAGCGTCGGCGAAAGTCGGGCGGGAAATCAGCCCCAGCATTTT.

The V call is TRBV7-9, the J call TRBJ1-5, with TRBD1 as a possible D gene (5 bases). V was cut by 0 bases and J by 7 bases, with 10 bases left in between. CDR3 size: 14 residues. Germline V gives CDR1 SEHNR, CDR2 FQNEAQ (reference sequence). The CDR3 protein is CASSLAGVGQPQHF. CDR3 nucleotides: TGTGCCAGCAGCTTAGCAGGGGTTGGCCAGCCCCAGCATTTT. The full variable domain, with the rest looked up from reference TRBV7-9 and TRBJ1-5, is DTGVSQNPRHKITKRGQNVTFRCDPISEHNRLYWYRQTLGQGPEFLTYFQNEAQLEKSRLLSDRFSAERPKGSFSTLEIQRTEQGDSAMYLCASSLAGVGQPQHFGDGTRLSIL.

This clonotype appeared a few times. The genes are TRBV18 and TRBJ1-5, with no clear D. The V gene's germline CDR1 is KGHSH and CDR2 LQKENI. V was pared by 2 bases and J by 8 bases, with 16 bases between. The CDR3 has 15 residues. CDR3 region: CASSPSRDRGEPQHF. The CDR3 region has the DNA TGTGCCAGCTCACCATCCCGGGATCGGGGTGAGCCCCAGCATTTT.